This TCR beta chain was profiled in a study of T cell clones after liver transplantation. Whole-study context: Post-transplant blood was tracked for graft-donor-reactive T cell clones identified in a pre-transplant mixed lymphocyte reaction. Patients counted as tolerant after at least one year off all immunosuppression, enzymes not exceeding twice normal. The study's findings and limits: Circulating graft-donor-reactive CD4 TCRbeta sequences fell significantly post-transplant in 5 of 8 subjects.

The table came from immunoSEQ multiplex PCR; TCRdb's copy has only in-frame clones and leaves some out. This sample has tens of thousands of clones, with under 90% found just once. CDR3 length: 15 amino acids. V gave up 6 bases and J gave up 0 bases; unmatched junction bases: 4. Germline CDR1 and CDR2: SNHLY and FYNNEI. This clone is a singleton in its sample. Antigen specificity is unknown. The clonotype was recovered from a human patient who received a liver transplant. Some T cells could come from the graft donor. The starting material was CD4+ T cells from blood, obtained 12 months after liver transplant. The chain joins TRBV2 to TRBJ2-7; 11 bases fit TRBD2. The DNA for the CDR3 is TGTGCCAGCAGATTCACTAGCGGGAGCTCCTACGAGCAGTACTTC. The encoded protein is CASRFTSGSSYEQYF.